This T cell receptor beta chain is drawn from a study of regulatory T cells in long-lasting Graves disease (dated by TCRdb to 2020 to 2022). Describing the broader study: Newly diagnosed Graves' disease patients had taken antithyroid drugs for less than 3 months. The study was conducted in China and was registered as a clinical trial. Peripheral blood TCR sequencing and RNA sequencing compared persistent Graves' disease patients with newly diagnosed Graves' disease patients. A total of some 33 samples were covered by TCR sequencing, comprising around 13 persistent and 20 or so newly diagnosed Graves' disease patients. Summary of the overall study and its limitations: Only the TCR beta chain was sequenced and analyzed. Peripheral blood alone was examined, since thyroid tissue, which constituted the primary lesion, could not be accessed. Patients with persistent disease shared more public clonotypes (roughly 2,900) than newly diagnosed patients did (about 970). Persistent Graves' disease patients showed lower TCR Shannon entropy and fewer highly expanded clones than newly diagnosed patients, suggesting clonal expansion. Preferential use of TRBV28, TRBJ1-2 and TRBJ2-5 was observed in persistent disease, whereas TRBV20-1 and TRBJ2-1 were favored in newly diagnosed disease. The authors acknowledged the small sample size as a limitation that may reduce accuracy.

The time point label on this specimen signifies: newly diagnosed GD, antithyroid drugs for less than 3 months. For both TCR sequencing and RNA sequencing, RNA was extracted from PBMCs using TRIzol. The diagnosis of Graves' disease was made according to American Thyroid Association guidelines. Recruitment of patients was carried out at an endocrinology department in Xi'an, China. Each patient gave 7 to 9.5 milliliters of peripheral blood, collected in an EDTA anticoagulant tube. PBMCs were isolated by Ficoll Paque Plus density gradient separation without further T cell sorting. An Agilent 2100 Bioanalyzer and agarose gel were used to assess RNA quality, and a NanoDrop 2000 was used to measure RNA concentration. From the germline V gene (reference sequence), CDR1 is LGHDT and CDR2 is YNNKEL. Reading from cysteine to phenylalanine, the CDR3 counts 14 amino acids. Just the 42-base CDR3 DNA is kept, in frame starting at base 1. V is pruned by 4 bases and J by 9 bases, leaving 8 bases of the junction without a gene match.

The library was made by multiplex PCR. Instrument used: Illumina HiSeq 4000. iRepertoire HTBI primers and Arm-PCR amplification of CDR3 regions were used to construct TCR beta libraries. Before sequencing, the PCR products went through gel purification. The study's processing was this. A total of roughly 58 TRBV and some 13 TRBJ segments were identified across samples and were used for gene usage analysis of CDR3 amino acid clonotypes. COPE and FqMerger were used to merge filtered high-quality paired reads into contigs. BLAST was used to align contigs to IMGT TRBV, TRBD and TRBJ reference genes, with CDR3 defined following IMGT. Clonotypes above 0.1% frequency were classified as highly expanded clones. Shannon entropy served as the measure of repertoire diversity, while the Gini coefficient captured V-J evenness. A clonotype was considered public if more than one individual shared it. The public reads were reprocessed in TCRdb via fastp at Q25 and MiXCR, keeping in-frame beta chains. CDR3 protein duplicates are merged, each entry listing the most common genes and DNA. What appears here as the V and J calls and clone size reflects TCRdb's work, not the paper's. The sample table contains some 220,000 distinct CDR3 sequences; only one count was recorded for around a fifth of them. The top ten constitute over 9.5% of the sample.

This clonotype has at least ten counts. Its antigen is not yet known. There are no base qualities to consult, and no much larger clone falls within one base. These data were likewise used in another study, on T cells in Graves' hyperthyroidism and ophthalmopathy. Reported in the second study: Stable Graves' hyperthyroidism was defined as no progression to ophthalmopathy during 18 months of follow-up. Hyperthyroidism patients were newly diagnosed, with disease duration under 2 months, and aged 18 to 65 years. The study excluded patients with uncontrolled infections, other autoimmune diseases, pregnancy or lactation. Diagnoses relied on clinical symptoms, serum thyroxine and TRAb, thyroid ultrasound and orbital computed tomography. The TCR CDR3 was subjected to a first round of RT-PCR using the HTBI primer set and the Qiagen OneStep RT-PCR kit. Most expanded thyroid clonotypes (frequency above 0.001) were also detected in blood, suggesting blood repertoires may reflect thyroid immune responses. In cross-validation, a model built on a 13 V-J signature told ophthalmopathy apart from stable hyperthyroidism with 85% to 90% sensitivity and 81% to 82% specificity, and in testing the same model reached 80%/75%. In validation, the model predicted progression to ophthalmopathy with around 71% sensitivity and less than 75% specificity, a median of about six months before onset. To identify TCR V-J signatures that set the groups apart, the researchers used a discovery cohort of 95 to 100 patients, made up of around 42 with Graves' ophthalmopathy and 57 with stable Graves' hyperthyroidism. Prospective prediction of ophthalmopathy was tested in an independent validation cohort consisting of about 20 hyperthyroidism patients and some 15 patients who later progressed to ophthalmopathy. The 100 or so discovery patients were divided at random into training and test sets in a 7:3 ratio. In addition, the study compared T-cell repertoires in thyroid tissue and in blood from about 6 Graves' hyperthyroidism patients. Following sampling, methimazole starting at 30 mg daily was given to hyperthyroidism patients, and high-dose intravenous methylprednisolone was given to ophthalmopathy patients. Libraries were constructed in a second round of multiplex PCR, after which size selection and purification were carried out. The libraries were sequenced on an Illumina HiSeq2000 using paired-end 100 bp reads. SOAPnuke was used to process the raw data, throwing out any read that contained adapters or uncalled bases, had a mean Phred below 15, or lacked an exact constant-primer or identifier match. COPE v1.2.5 was used to merge the high-quality paired reads, and each unique nucleotide sequence was defined as a clonotype. Clonotypes were aligned to IMGT TRBV, TRBD and TRBJ reference segments using MiTCR v1.1. The analysis included only V-J combinations with a frequency above 0.0001, which together covered more than 98% of the repertoires. A TCS score was defined as the ratio of F50 (clonal expansion) to E x V (chaos), with BLOSUM62-based TCRdist applied between CDR3 peptides within each V-J. Welch's t-statistics and random forest reduced around 510 V-J features to roughly 13, which were used in a naive Bayes classifier (R e1071). No statistical method was used to fix the sample size in advance, and group allocation was not hidden from the investigators. The paper describes TCR Vbeta CDR3 sequencing of 120 to 150 peripheral blood samples, made up of some 40 ophthalmopathy patients, over 70 hyperthyroidism patients and 17 progressor patients.

This material consisted of peripheral blood mononuclear cells (PBMCs), taken at new diagnosis, from a patient treated with antithyroid drugs. The chain is made from TRBV3-1 and TRBJ2-7, with 11 junctional bases fitting TRBD2. The origin of this receptor is a woman aged 30 to 39 with Graves disease. Donor details come from another sample of the same person, matched by shared clones. The CDR3 protein: CASSPGLAALRQYF. The base sequence is TGTGCCAGCAGCCCGGGACTAGCGGCACTTCGGCAGTACTTC.